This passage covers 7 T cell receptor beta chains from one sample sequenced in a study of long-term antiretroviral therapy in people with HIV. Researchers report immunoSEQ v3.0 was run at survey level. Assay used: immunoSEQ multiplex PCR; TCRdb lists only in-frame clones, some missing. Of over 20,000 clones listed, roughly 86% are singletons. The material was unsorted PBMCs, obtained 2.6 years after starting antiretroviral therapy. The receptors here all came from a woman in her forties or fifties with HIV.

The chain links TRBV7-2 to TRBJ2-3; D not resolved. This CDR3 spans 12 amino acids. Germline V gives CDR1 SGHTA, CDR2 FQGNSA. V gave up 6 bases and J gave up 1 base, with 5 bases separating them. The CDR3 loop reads CASRSGTDTQYF. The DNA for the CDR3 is TGTGCCAGCAGGTCGGGCACAGATACGCAGTATTTT. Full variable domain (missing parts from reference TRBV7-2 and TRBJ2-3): GAGVSQSPSNKVTEKGKDVELRCDPISGHTALYWYRQSLGQGLEFLIYFQGNSAPDKSGLPSDRFSAERTGGSVSTLTIQRTQQEDSAVYLCASRSGTDTQYFGPGTRLTVL.

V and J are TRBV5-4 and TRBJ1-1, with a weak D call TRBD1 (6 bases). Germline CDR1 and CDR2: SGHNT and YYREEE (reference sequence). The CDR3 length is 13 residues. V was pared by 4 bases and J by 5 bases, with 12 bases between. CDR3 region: CASSLGGRTEAFF. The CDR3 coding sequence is TGTGCCAGCAGCCTCGGGGGGCGGACTGAAGCTTTCTTT.

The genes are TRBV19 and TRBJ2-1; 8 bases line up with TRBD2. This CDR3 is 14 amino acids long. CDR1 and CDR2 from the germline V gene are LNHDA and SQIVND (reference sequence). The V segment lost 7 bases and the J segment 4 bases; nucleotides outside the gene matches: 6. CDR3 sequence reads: CASTPGLGYNEQFF. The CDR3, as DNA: TGTGCCAGTACCCCGGGACTAGGATACAATGAGCAGTTCTTC. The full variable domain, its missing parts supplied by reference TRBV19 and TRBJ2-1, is DGGITQSPKYLFRKEGQNVTLSCEQNLNHDAMYWYRQDPGQGLRLIYYSQIVNDFQKGDIAEGYSVSREKKESFPLTVTSAQKNPTAFYLCASTPGLGYNEQFFGPGTRLTVL.

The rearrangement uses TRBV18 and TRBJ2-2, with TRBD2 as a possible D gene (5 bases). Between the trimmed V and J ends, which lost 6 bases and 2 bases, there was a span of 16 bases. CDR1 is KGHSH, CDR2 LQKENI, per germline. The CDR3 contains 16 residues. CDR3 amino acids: CASSSPTRINTGELFF. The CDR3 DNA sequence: TGTGCCAGCTCTTCTCCCACTAGGATTAACACCGGGGAGCTGTTTTTT.

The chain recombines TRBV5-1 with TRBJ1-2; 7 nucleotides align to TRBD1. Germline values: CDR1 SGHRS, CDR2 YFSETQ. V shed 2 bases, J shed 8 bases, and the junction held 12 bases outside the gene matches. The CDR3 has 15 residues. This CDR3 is CASSLNWDSAGGYTF. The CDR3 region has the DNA TGCGCCAGCAGCTTAAACTGGGACAGTGCCGGGGGCTACACCTTC.

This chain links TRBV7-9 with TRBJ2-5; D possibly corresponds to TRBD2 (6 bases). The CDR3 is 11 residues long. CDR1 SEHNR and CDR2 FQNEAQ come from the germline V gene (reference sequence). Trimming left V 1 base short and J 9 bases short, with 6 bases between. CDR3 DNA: TGTGCCAGCAGCTTAGGGGACTCCCAGTACTTC. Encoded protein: CASSLGDSQYF.

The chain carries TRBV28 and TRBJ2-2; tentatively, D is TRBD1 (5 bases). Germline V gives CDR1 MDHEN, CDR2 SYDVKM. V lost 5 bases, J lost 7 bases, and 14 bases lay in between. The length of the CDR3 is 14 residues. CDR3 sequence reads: CASSLPLQGGELFF. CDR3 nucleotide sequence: TGTGCCAGCAGTCTTCCACTTCAGGGCGGGGAGCTGTTTTTT.